Below, 5 T cell receptor beta chains from the same sample are listed, as sequenced in a study of spatial heterogeneity in lung cancer. Using its own MiXCR run on the 5' RACE reads, TCRdb lists one record per CDR3 protein. The repertoire holds fewer than 900 distinct CDR3 sequences, with over 20% as singletons. Regarding time point: sample taken at primary tumor resection. The sequencing here drew on normal lung tissue next to the tumor, taken at surgery. These receptors were taken from a male donor with early-stage non-small cell lung cancer.

Note on this clonotype: This beta chain is an unintended read in a library built for alpha chains; its size means little. The gene calls are TRBV7-9 and TRBJ2-3; D call uncertain. Per the germline V gene, CDR1 is SEHNR and CDR2 is FQNEAQ (reference sequence). Trimming left V 4 bases short and J 0 bases short, with 8 bases between. This CDR3 has 14 residues. The CDR3 DNA sequence: TGTGCCAGCAGCTACCCAGCCAGCACAGATACGCAGTATTTT. It encodes CASSYPASTDTQYF.

In its sample, this clonotype is medium-sized. A library made for alpha chains picked up this beta chain off target, so its size means little. This sequence joins TRBV20-1 and TRBJ2-3; 9 bases line up with TRBD2. The trim removed 3 bases at V and 3 bases at J, leaving 7 bases unmatched. Per germline, CDR1 DFQATT and CDR2 SNEGSKA (reference sequence). The CDR3 has 15 residues. This chain's CDR3 is CSASRSSGSTDTQYF. The DNA of the CDR3 is TGCAGTGCTAGTAGGAGTAGCGGGAGTACAGATACGCAGTATTTT.

By frequency in the sample, this clonotype is medium-sized. The library was designed around alpha chains, so this beta chain is a stray read whose abundance carries little weight. The chain couples TRBV5-1 to TRBJ2-7; a possible D gene is TRBD1 (5 bases). CDR1 is SGHRS, CDR2 YFSETQ, per germline. The CDR3 has 15 residues. The V and J ends lost 0 bases and 3 bases respectively, with 13 bases between them. The CDR3 nucleotides read TGCGCCAGCAGCTTGGCCCCGACAGAGAACTACGAGCAGTACTTC. The encoded protein is CASSLAPTENYEQYF.

By share, this clonotype ranks as medium-sized. This beta chain was picked up by a library intended for alpha chains and is off target, so its count carries little meaning. This sequence joins TRBV29-1 and TRBJ2-2, with a possible D match to TRBD1 (6 bases). This CDR3 comprises 15 residues. Germline CDR1 is SQVTM and CDR2 is ANQGSEA. Trimming pared 7 bases from V and 3 bases from J, leaving 18 bases between. The chain's CDR3 is CSARGPGADTGELFF. In DNA form, the CDR3 reads TGCAGCGCCCGAGGGCCAGGGGCCGACACCGGGGAGCTGTTTTTT.

By proportion, this clonotype is large. In a library made to pick up alpha chains, this beta chain is a stray read with a size that means little. V gene TRBV27 combines with J gene TRBJ2-1; maybe TRBD1 (8 bases). Trimming removed 10 bases from V and 4 bases from J, with 17 bases in between. The CDR3 sequence is 14 residues long. Germline V gives CDR1 MNHEY, CDR2 SMNVEV (reference sequence). For the CDR3, the DNA is TGTGCCACCAAACAGGGGGGGACGTACAATGAGCAGTTCTTC. Translation: CATKQGGTYNEQFF.